These T cell receptor beta chains were read from a single sample in a study of shared clonotypes between healthy human individuals. Libraries were prepared by immunoSEQ multiplex PCR; TCRdb keeps only in-frame clonotypes and omits some of them. This repertoire shows 600,000 to 750,000 clones, around 91% found once; its top ten account for less than 40%. The sequenced sample consisted of memory CD8+ T cells from PBMCs. These receptors all stem from a man aged 18 to 30 in good health. Some clones in this sample may be carry-over from other donors' samples. The CDR3 runs from the conserved cysteine through the conserved F or W. The order of the fields is J gene, CDR3 length, V gene, D gene, CDR3 protein. D genes are given only for firm matches.

>TRBJ2-7|13|TRBV5-8|-
CASSLASRDLGYF
>-|13|TRBV28|-
CASSLGRAYEQYF
>TRBJ2-2|13|TRBV7-9|-
CASSPLMGGELFF
>TRBJ2-7|12|TRBV5-6|-
CASSLEGYEQYF
>TRBJ1-5|14|TRBV27|-
CASSYYAVGQPQHF
>TRBJ2-7|14|TRBV14|-
CASSHSPSIYEQYF
>TRBJ2-4|16|TRBV16|TRBD2
CASSQRGGQDLNIQYF
>TRBJ2-7|15|TRBV7-8|TRBD1
CASSLGTGAYYEQYF
>TRBJ2-3|13|TRBV6-5|-
CASSSLLTDTQYF
>TRBJ2-7|14|TRBV4-1|-
CASSQEARSYEQYF
>TRBJ2-3|14|TRBV29-1|-
CSVLGLLGTDTQYF
>TRBJ2-7|13|TRBV27|-
CASSTRVSYEQYF
>TRBJ2-1|14|TRBV27|-
CASSFSGGGNEQFF
>TRBJ2-1|16|TRBV7-6|TRBD2
CASSARLAGVLNEQFF
>TRBJ1-2|12|TRBV9|-
CASSVPDIGYTF
>TRBJ2-5|15|TRBV12-5|TRBD2
CASGANGLAGETQYF
>TRBJ2-5|16|TRBV4-1|TRBD2
CASSRRGEGPAETQYF
>TRBJ1-1|17|TRBV7-8|-
CASSPRGGKTNEAEAFF
>TRBJ2-3|16|TRBV19|-
CASSFRGGLAVDTQYF
>TRBJ1-2|15|TRBV13|TRBD1
CASSINRDRDLGYTF
>TRBJ2-2|13|TRBV6-6|-
CASSYTFTGELFF
>TRBJ1-1|15|TRBV4-1|TRBD1
CASSLQPGQGTEAFF
>TRBJ2-2|15|TRBV2|TRBD2
CASSEAVLATGELFF
>TRBJ2-1|16|TRBV10-1|TRBD1
CASSESGQGADNEQFF
>TRBJ2-1|15|TRBV6-5|-
CASRGTGSSYNEQFF
>TRBJ1-5|13|TRBV12-5|-
CASARQGGQPQHF
>TRBJ2-5|15|TRBV25-1|-
CASSEYQGGRETQYF
>TRBJ2-7|12|TRBV6-6|TRBD1
CASGQVSYEQYF
>TRBJ1-4|16|TRBV4-3|TRBD1
CASSQAGTATNEKLFF
>TRBJ2-7|12|TRBV28|-
CASSLGMYEQYF